This TCR beta chain stems from a study of PD-1 blockade in classical Hodgkin lymphoma. Method: immunoSEQ multiplex PCR; TCRdb's copy keeps in-frame clones and lacks some. The sample has roughly 60,000 clones, more than 80% seen once. Comments on this clone: The antigen is undetermined.

Overall study results and limits: The baseline diversity of complete responders showed similarity to that of newly diagnosed patients. The CD4+ diversity rise by C4D1 was clearest in complete responders.

Described time point: cycle 4 day 1 (C4D1), after less than 7 weeks of nivolumab. Brentuximab vedotin exposure varied among the patients, all of whom had relapsed after autologous stem cell transplantation. Germline lookup yields CDR1 SGHAT and CDR2 FQNNGV. V lost 3 bases to trimming and J lost 5 bases, with 11 bases between them. The CDR3 runs to 15 residues. V is TRBV11-2 and J is TRBJ1-6; D is uncertain. The TCR originated in a human donor with classical Hodgkin lymphoma. Sequenced material: peripheral blood mononuclear cells (PBMCs), taken before the fourth cycle of nivolumab. The CDR3 region is CASSFAGNDNSPLHF. The DNA of the CDR3 is TGTGCCAGCAGCTTCGCAGGCAACGATAATTCACCCCTCCACTTT.